The rows below give T cell receptor beta chains drawn from one sample of a study of blood T cell repertoires in COVID-19. TCRdb's table, derived via immunoSEQ multiplex PCR, lists solely in-frame clones and lacks some. The data hold roughly 250,000 clones, with more than 75% observed a single time. The material sequenced was peripheral blood. All receptors come from a man aged 35 to 55 who had recovered from COVID-19. The CDR3 runs from the conserved cysteine through the conserved F or W. D genes are given only for firm matches. For some rows the clone size is stated as once, few or many, or as a class when expanded; others skip it.

once,TRBJ2-3,15,TRBV7-3,-,TGTGCCAGCAGCTTATGGGCCAGTAACACAGATACGCAGTATTTT,CASSLWASNTDTQYF
-,TRBJ2-3,16,TRBV6-5,-,TGTGCCAGCAGTTACTCGATCGTCACTCTCACAGATACGCAGTATTTT,CASSYSIVTLTDTQYF
-,TRBJ2-2,15,TRBV19,TRBD2,TGTGCCAGTAGAAGGAGCGGGGGGGACACCGGGGAGCTGTTTTTT,CASRRSGGDTGELFF
once,TRBJ1-4,12,TRBV19,-,TGTGCCAGTACACGGACAGCAGAAAGACTGTTTTTT,CASTRTAERLFF
-,TRBJ1-2,14,TRBV7-2,-,TGTGCCAGCAGCTCCTCGGGGTTTGGCAATGGCTACACCTTC,CASSSSGFGNGYTF
once,TRBJ2-5,15,TRBV12-5,-,TGTGCTAGTGGTTTGGTACTGGGGCGACTAGAGACCCAGTACTTC,CASGLVLGRLETQYF
-,TRBJ2-7,14,TRBV28,TRBD1,TGTGCCAGCAACCCCACAGGGGTCGCACCAGAGCAGTACTTC,CASNPTGVAPEQYF
-,TRBJ1-2,14,TRBV6-1,-,TGTGCCAGCAGTGAAGGGCCTTTCACCTATGGCTACACCTTC,CASSEGPFTYGYTF
-,TRBJ2-4,16,TRBV19,-,TGTGCCAGTAGTATAGGAGCGGGCCTAGCCAAAAACATTCAGTACTTC,CASSIGAGLAKNIQYF
-,TRBJ1-5,14,TRBV27,-,TGTGCCAGCAGTTTGGGGAGGGGCAATCAGCCCCAGCATTTT,CASSLGRGNQPQHF
-,TRBJ2-1,13,TRBV14,-,TGTGCCAGCAGCCAAGCTCCGTTTGCGGAGCAGTTCTTC,CASSQAPFAEQFF
-,TRBJ1-4,14,TRBV19,TRBD1,TGTGCCAGTAAAGAGGGACAGGGTTTTGAAAAACTGTTTTTT,CASKEGQGFEKLFF
-,TRBJ2-5,14,TRBV19,-,TGTGCCAGTAGTATAGGCTTAGCCCAAGAGACCCAGTACTTC,CASSIGLAQETQYF
-,TRBJ2-5,15,TRBV7-2,TRBD2,TGTGCCAGCAGCTCCCGGACTAGCGAACGGGAGACCCAGTACTTC,CASSSRTSERETQYF
-,TRBJ2-3,14,TRBV6-9,TRBD1,TGTGCCACCCGGGACAGGGAGTACACAGATACGCAGTATTTT,CATRDREYTDTQYF
-,TRBJ1-5,13,TRBV15,-,TGTGCCACCAGCAGAGATCGGGGTGAGCCCCAGCATTTT,CATSRDRGEPQHF
-,TRBJ1-1,16,TRBV11-1,-,TGTGCCAGCAGCCCCATTGGACACCCGGGGAACACTGAAGCTTTCTTT,CASSPIGHPGNTEAFF